The 10 T cell receptor beta chains presented below share a single source sample, sequenced in a study of regulatory T cells in long-lasting Graves disease. Time point specified: newly diagnosed GD, antithyroid drugs for less than 3 months. Scientists built the TCR library using RNA that was extracted from PBMCs. Library construction for TCR beta used iRepertoire HTBI primers and Arm-PCR of CDR3 regions. TCRdb used MiXCR to reprocess the multiplex PCR reads, holding one entry per CDR3 protein. The sample carries hundreds of thousands of distinct CDR3 sequences, around 16% recorded once. This sample also appeared in a second study, on T cells in Graves' hyperthyroidism and ophthalmopathy.

The specimen comprised peripheral blood mononuclear cells (PBMCs), sampled at new diagnosis, from a patient treated with antithyroid drugs. These receptors all stem from a woman in her forties or fifties with Graves disease.

Only a few counts were recorded for this clonotype. V usage is TRBV3-1 and J usage is TRBJ1-1; 7 nucleotides agree with TRBD1. The CDR3 contains 13 residues. Germline lookup yields CDR1 LGHDT and CDR2 YNNKEL (reference sequence). V lost 6 bases to trimming and J lost 7 bases; unmatched junction nucleotides: 8. The CDR3 reads CASSPGTVFEAFF. The CDR3, as DNA: TGTGCCAGCAGTCCCGGGACAGTATTTGAAGCTTTCTTT.

The chain couples TRBV19 to TRBJ1-1; no clear D gene. V dropped 6 bases and J dropped 6 bases, with 29 bases sitting between them. The CDR3 extends over 18 amino acids. The germline gives CDR1 LNHDA, CDR2 SQIVND (reference sequence). This CDR3 reads CASSSELVGWGSFAEAFF. CDR3 bases: TGTGCCAGTAGCTCGGAGTTAGTCGGTTGGGGTTCTTTCGCTGAAGCTTTCTTT.

V gene TRBV6-1 combines with J gene TRBJ2-2; possible D gene TRBD1, 6 bases. CDR3 length equals 13 residues. V was pared by 6 bases and J by 6 bases, with 11 bases between. Germline loops: CDR1 MNHNS, CDR2 SASEGT. Written as DNA, the CDR3 is TGTGCCAGCAGACCGACAGGTCCCGGGGAGCTGTTTTTT. It translates to CASRPTGPGELFF.

Many counts were recorded for this clonotype. The rearrangement joins TRBV2 to TRBJ2-1; D possibly matches TRBD1 or TRBD2 (6 bases each). The germline V and J ends were trimmed by 7 bases and 6 bases, with 19 bases remaining between them. There are 15 residues in the CDR3. In germline, CDR1 is SNHLY, CDR2 FYNNEI. The CDR3, as DNA: TGTGCCAGCACTGCGGTGGGGGGCGTGACCAATGAGCAGTTCTTC. Its translation is CASTAVGGVTNEQFF. Filled out from reference TRBV2 and TRBJ2-1, the complete variable domain reads EPEVTQTPSHQVTQMGQEVILRCVPISNHLYFYWYRQILGQKVEFLVSFYNNEISEKSEIFDDQFSVERPDGSNFTLKIRSTKLEDSAMYFCASTAVGGVTNEQFFGPGTRLTVL.

This clonotype was counted ten times or more. The rearrangement uses TRBV3-1 and TRBJ1-6; 9 nucleotides agree with TRBD1. Germline V gene data show CDR1 as LGHDT and CDR2 as YNNKEL (reference sequence). The CDR3 consists of 15 residues. Losses at the gene ends were 6 bases for V and 6 bases for J; bases not matched to a gene: 6. In DNA form, the CDR3 reads TGTGCCAGCAGGACCGGGACAGGGCGTAATTCACCCCTCCACTTT. This gives the protein CASRTGTGRNSPLHF.

This clonotype was detected only a few times. This chain connects TRBV6-9 to TRBJ2-1; D is unresolved. The V gene lost 4 bases and the J gene lost 5 bases, with 12 bases spanning the gap. The length of the CDR3 is 14 residues. CDR1 is MNHGY, CDR2 SVAAGI, per germline. The chain's CDR3 is CASSSPPENNEQFF. CDR3 DNA: TGTGCCAGCAGTTCCCCTCCGGAGAACAATGAGCAGTTCTTC.

This chain links TRBV25-1 with TRBJ2-2, with D perhaps being TRBD1 or TRBD2 (5 bases each). V was pared by 7 bases and J by 6 bases, with 15 bases between. Germline lookup yields CDR1 MGHDK and CDR2 SYGVNS. The CDR3 length is 14 residues. CDR3 nucleotide sequence: TGTGCCAGCAAGGGACGGATCCCGCCCGGGGAGCTGTTTTTT. Translation gives CASKGRIPPGELFF.

This chain joins TRBV20-1 and TRBJ2-5; a weak D match, TRBD1 (6 bases). Trimming cost V 5 bases and J 5 bases, with 15 bases left between them. This CDR3 has 13 amino acids. Germline CDR1 DFQATT, CDR2 SNEGSKA (reference sequence). This CDR3 reads CSAPPGAGETQYF. CDR3 DNA sequence: TGCAGTGCTCCCCCAGGGGCAGGGGAGACCCAGTACTTC.

In its sample, this clonotype was seen a few times. This chain connects TRBV30 to TRBJ2-4; perhaps TRBD2 as D (7 bases). Germline CDR1 reads GTSNPN; CDR2 reads SVGIG (reference sequence). CDR3 length: 14 amino acids. Trimming pared 5 bases from V and 0 bases from J, leaving 11 bases between. DNA for the CDR3: TGTGCCTGGGCGGGGGCTACAGCCAAAAACATTCAGTACTTC. As protein: CAWAGATAKNIQYF.

The chain combines TRBV24-1 with TRBJ1-6, with D perhaps matching TRBD1 (5 bases). The CDR3 runs 15 residues. Germline V lookup: CDR1 KGHDR, CDR2 SFDVKD. V was shortened by 3 bases and J by 9 bases, with 14 bases between the two germline ends. The CDR3 sequence: CATSDAGTGRSPLHF. The CDR3 nucleotides are TGTGCCACCAGTGATGCCGGGACCGGGCGTTCACCCCTCCACTTT.